This T cell receptor beta chain appears in the sequencing data of a study of blood T cell repertoires in COVID-19. In the study overall: The United States, Italy and Spain provided the acute and convalescent COVID-19 samples. T cells, B-cell-depleted T cells, or PBMCs provided the cDNA or gDNA that served as material.

CDR3 length: 14 amino acids. Trimming took 5 bases from V and 3 from J, leaving 13 bases between them. Germline V gene data show CDR1 as SGHTA and CDR2 as FQGNSA. In the authors' methods: Amplifying reference gene primers gave estimates of nucleated cell counts. Generated by immunoSEQ multiplex PCR, the TCRdb table keeps only in-frame clones and is missing some. The D gene and trimming were derived from the DNA, and the V and J assignments and clone size from that table. The data show tens of thousands of clones, with around 80% seen just once and 25% held by the top ten. The source of this sequence is a man in his fifties or sixties with acute or convalescent COVID-19. The chain couples TRBV7-2 to TRBJ1-2; tentative D call: TRBD1 (5 bases). Sequencing input: peripheral blood. CDR3 protein: CASSPRGSDYGYTF. The CDR3 DNA sequence: TGTGCCAGCAGCCCAAGGGGTTCGGACTATGGCTACACCTTC.